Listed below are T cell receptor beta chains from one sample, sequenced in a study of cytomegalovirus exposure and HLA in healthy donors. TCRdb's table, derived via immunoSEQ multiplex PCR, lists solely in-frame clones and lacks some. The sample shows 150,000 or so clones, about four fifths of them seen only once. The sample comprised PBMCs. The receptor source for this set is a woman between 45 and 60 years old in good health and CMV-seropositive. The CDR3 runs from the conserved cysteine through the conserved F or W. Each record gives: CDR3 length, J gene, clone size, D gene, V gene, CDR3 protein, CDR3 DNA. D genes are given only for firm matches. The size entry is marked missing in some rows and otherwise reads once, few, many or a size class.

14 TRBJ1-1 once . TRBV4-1 CASSQTTGSPEAFF TGCGCCAGCAGCCAAACTACAGGGTCCCCTGAAGCTTTCTTT
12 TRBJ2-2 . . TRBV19 CASNFPRGELFF TGTGCCAGTAATTTCCCCCGCGGGGAGCTGTTTTTT
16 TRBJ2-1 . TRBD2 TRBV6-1 CASSALAGVSYNEQFF TGTGCCAGCAGTGCACTAGCGGGCGTCTCCTACAATGAGCAGTTCTTC
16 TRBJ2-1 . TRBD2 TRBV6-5 CASSYGMGLAGNEQFF TGTGCCAGCAGTTACGGTATGGGTCTAGCGGGGAATGAGCAGTTCTTC
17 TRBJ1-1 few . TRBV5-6 CASSLSGARDLNTEAFF TGTGCCAGCAGCTTGAGTGGTGCCCGGGACTTGAACACTGAAGCTTTCTTT
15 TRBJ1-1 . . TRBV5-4 CASSSEGAAVKVAFF TGTGCCAGCAGCTCCGAAGGGGCTGCCGTGAAGGTGGCTTTCTTT
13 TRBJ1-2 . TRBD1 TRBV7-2 CASSARDSYGYTF TGTGCCAGCAGCGCCCGGGACAGCTATGGCTACACCTTC
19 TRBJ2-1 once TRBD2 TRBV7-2 CASSLAKGAGTRTHNEQFF TGTGCCAGCAGCTTAGCCAAGGGCGCCGGGACTAGAACACACAATGAGCAGTTCTTC
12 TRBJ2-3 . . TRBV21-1 CASSNAGDTQYF TGTGCCAGCAGCAATGCAGGGGATACGCAGTATTTT
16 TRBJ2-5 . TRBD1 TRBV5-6 CASSLPQGLGQETQYF TGTGCCAGCAGCCTCCCACAGGGGCTGGGGCAAGAGACCCAGTACTTC